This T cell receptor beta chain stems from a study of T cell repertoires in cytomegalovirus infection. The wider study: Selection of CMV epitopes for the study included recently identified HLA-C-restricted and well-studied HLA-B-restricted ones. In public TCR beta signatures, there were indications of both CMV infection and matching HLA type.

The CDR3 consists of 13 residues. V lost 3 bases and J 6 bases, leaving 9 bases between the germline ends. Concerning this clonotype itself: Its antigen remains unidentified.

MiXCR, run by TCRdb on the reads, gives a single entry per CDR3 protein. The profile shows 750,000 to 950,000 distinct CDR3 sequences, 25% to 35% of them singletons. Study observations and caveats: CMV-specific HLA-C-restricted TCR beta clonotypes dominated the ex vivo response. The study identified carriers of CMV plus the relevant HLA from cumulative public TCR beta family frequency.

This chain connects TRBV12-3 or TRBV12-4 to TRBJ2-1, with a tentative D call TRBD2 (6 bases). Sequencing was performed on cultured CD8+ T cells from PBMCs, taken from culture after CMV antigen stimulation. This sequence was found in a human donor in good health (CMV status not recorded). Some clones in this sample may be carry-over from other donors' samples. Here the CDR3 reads CASSFSRGNEQFF. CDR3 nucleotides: TGTGCCAGCAGTTTTTCGCGGGGCAATGAGCAGTTCTTC.